This passage covers 5 T cell receptor beta chains from one sample sequenced in a study of shared clonotypes between healthy human individuals. The protocol was immunoSEQ multiplex PCR, while the TCRdb copy is restricted to in-frame clones and leaves out a portion. The sample has a few million clones, 93% seen once. Cells designated naive CD8 were CD45RO-negative and were positively selected for CCR7, with terminally differentiated effector memory CD45RA+ cells excluded. The sequenced sample consisted of naive CD8+ T cells from PBMCs. These receptors all come from a man between 18 and 35 years old in good health. Some clones in this sample may be carry-over from other donors' samples.

This clone was recorded once. The rearrangement links TRBV4-1 to TRBJ1-4; a weak D match, TRBD1 (6 bases). This CDR3 spans 15 amino acids. Germline V gene sequence: CDR1 MGHRA, CDR2 YSYEKL. Trimming took off 4 bases at V and 3 bases at J, with 12 bases between the two ends. CDR3 bases: TGCGCCAGCAGCCCCAGGGGTGCGTCTAATGAAAAACTGTTTTTT. Protein: CASSPRGASNEKLFF.

The chain has TRBV4-1 and TRBJ2-3; a weak D match, TRBD1 (6 bases). There are 15 residues in the CDR3. Trimming removed 3 bases from V and 2 bases from J, with 12 bases in between. Germline V lookup: CDR1 MGHRA, CDR2 YSYEKL. The DNA for the CDR3 is TGCGCCAGCAGCCAGCCGACAGGTTTCACAGATACGCAGTATTTT. It specifies CASSQPTGFTDTQYF.

J is TRBJ2-5 and V is TRBV6-4; D possibly corresponds to TRBD1 (5 bases). The V and J ends lost 0 bases and 5 bases respectively, with 16 bases between them. CDR3 size: 16 residues. Germline CDR1 MRHNA, CDR2 SNTAGT. This chain's CDR3 is CASSDSIPQGFETQYF. The DNA of the CDR3 is TGTGCCAGCAGTGACTCGATACCCCAGGGTTTTGAGACCCAGTACTTC.

The J gene is TRBJ2-3, the V gene TRBV9; D unclear. The CDR3 contains 16 residues. V shed 0 bases and J shed 0 bases, with 11 bases lying between them. Germline V gene data show CDR1 as SGDLS and CDR2 as YYNGEE. CDR3 loop: CASSVDRRTSTDTQYF. CDR3 DNA sequence: TGTGCCAGCAGCGTAGACCGCAGAACTAGCACAGATACGCAGTATTTT.

The chain couples TRBV6-4 to TRBJ2-3, with 10 bases lining up with TRBD2. This CDR3 contains 15 residues. V shed 3 bases and J 4 bases; nucleotides not matched to a gene: 4. The germline gives CDR1 MRHNA, CDR2 SNTAGT. The CDR3 coding sequence is TGTGCCAGCAGTGAGGAAGCGGGAGGGGCAGATACGCAGTATTTT. Residues: CASSEEAGGADTQYF.